This entry lists 17 T cell receptor beta chains sequenced from one sample in a study of shared clonotypes between healthy human individuals. Sequencing used immunoSEQ multiplex PCR; TCRdb keeps in-frame clones, though not all of them. The profile covers about 580,000 clones, with roughly 98% appearing a single time and 0.3% taken by the ten largest. It was CD45RO-negative cells, positively selected for CCR7, that made up naive CD8 cells, with terminally differentiated effector memory CD45RA+ cells excluded. Sequenced: naive CD8+ T cells sorted from blood. The receptors shown here come from a man aged 30 to 39 in good health.

The chain combines TRBV2 with TRBJ2-5; D might be TRBD2 (6 bases). This CDR3 is 17 amino acids long. Trimming left V 8 bases short and J 2 bases short, with 24 bases between. CDR1 and CDR2 from the germline V gene are SNHLY and FYNNEI. CDR3 bases: TGTGCCAGCTCGGTGTGGGAGGCTAGCGAGTATCAAGAGACCCAGTACTTC. Its protein is CASSVWEASEYQETQYF.

This rearrangement joins TRBV5-6 to TRBJ2-7; tentatively, D is TRBD2 (5 bases). V was cut by 5 bases and J by 0 bases, with 9 bases left in between. The CDR3 sequence is 13 residues long. Per the germline V gene, CDR1 is SGHDT and CDR2 is YYEEEE. The CDR3 region has the DNA TGTGCCAGCAGAGGTAGCGACTCCTACGAGCAGTACTTC. Protein: CASRGSDSYEQYF.

The chain joins TRBV7-6 to TRBJ2-7; perhaps D is TRBD1 or TRBD2 (7 bases each). Trimming shortened V by 1 base and J by 3 bases, and 16 bases separated the two germline ends. The length of the CDR3 is 16 residues. Germline V gives CDR1 SGHVS, CDR2 FNYEAQ. The CDR3 DNA follows: TGTGCCAGCAGCTTAGGTTTGGCAGGGGGGGGCTACGAGCAGTACTTC. It is translated as CASSLGLAGGGYEQYF.

The V call is TRBV28, the J call TRBJ2-3; a weak D match, TRBD2 (6 bases). The CDR3 length is 15 residues. Trimming stripped 3 bases from V and 3 bases from J, with 13 bases between. Germline-derived CDR1 and CDR2 are MDHEN and SYDVKM. This chain's CDR3 is CASSLGGTLTDTQYF. In DNA, the CDR3 is TGTGCCAGCAGTTTGGGCGGGACTTTAACAGATACGCAGTATTTT. Together with reference TRBV28 and TRBJ2-3, the CDR3 gives the full variable domain: DVKVTQSSRYLVKRTGEKVFLECVQDMDHENMFWYRQDPGLGLRLIYFSYDVKMKEKGDIPEGYSVSREKKERFSLILESASTNQTSMYLCASSLGGTLTDTQYFGPGTRLTVL.

The V gene is TRBV29-1, the J gene TRBJ2-7; tentatively, D is TRBD1 (5 bases). There are 13 residues in the CDR3. The V end lost 7 bases, the J end lost 3 bases, and 16 bases lay between the germline ends. The germline V gene encodes CDR1 SQVTM and CDR2 ANQGSEA. The CDR3 protein is CSATDPGDYEQYF. The CDR3 DNA is TGCAGCGCGACAGACCCTGGGGACTACGAGCAGTACTTC.

The chain has TRBV9 and TRBJ2-7; TRBD1 matches at 7 bases. V gave up 4 bases and J gave up 0 bases; unmatched junction bases: 4. This CDR3 contains 14 residues. In germline, CDR1 is SGDLS, CDR2 YYNGEE. This CDR3 reads CASSTGVISYEQYF. DNA of the CDR3: TGTGCCAGCAGCACAGGGGTTATCTCCTACGAGCAGTACTTC. The full variable domain, with the rest looked up from reference TRBV9 and TRBJ2-7, is DSGVTQTPKHLITATGQRVTLRCSPRSGDLSVYWYQQSLDQGLQFLIQYYNGEERAKGNILERFSAQQFPDLHSELNLSSLELGDSALYFCASSTGVISYEQYFGPGTRLTVT.

The chain is built from TRBV7-6 and TRBJ2-1, with TRBD2 matching 13 bases. Germline V gene lookup returns CDR1 SGHVS and CDR2 FNYEAQ. Trimming took 5 bases from V and 7 from J; bases not matched to a gene: 8. CDR3 length equals 16 residues. CDR3 sequence: CASSALGLAGFNEQFF. The CDR3 DNA reads as TGTGCCAGCAGCGCCTTGGGACTAGCGGGATTTAATGAGCAGTTCTTC.

The CDR3 reads CASSQGYTGELFF. Here the CDR3 DNA reads TGTGCCAGCAGCCAGGGATACACCGGGGAGCTGTTTTTT. J is TRBJ2-2 and V is TRBV6-5; D might be TRBD1 (5 bases). Looked up from germline, CDR1 is MNHEY and CDR2 is SVGAGI. This CDR3 has 13 amino acids. Trimming removed 6 bases at V and 3 bases at J, with 8 bases between.

J is TRBJ1-2 and V is TRBV2; D ambiguous. The CDR3 contains 13 residues. V dropped 9 bases and J dropped 8 bases, with 19 bases sitting between them. The germline CDR1 and CDR2 sequences are SNHLY and FYNNEI. The CDR3 DNA follows: TGTGCCAGGGGCCAGGAGATCGTCCAAGGCTACACCTTC. Encoded protein: CARGQEIVQGYTF.

The rearrangement joins TRBV9 to TRBJ2-3, with no clear D. The ends were cut back, 4 bases at V and 5 bases at J, with 17 bases in the middle. There are 15 residues in the CDR3. Germline V gene sequence: CDR1 SGDLS, CDR2 YYNGEE. CDR3 loop: CASSPTVLGVDTQYF. DNA for the CDR3: TGTGCCAGCAGCCCGACCGTGTTGGGCGTAGATACGCAGTATTTT.

V usage is TRBV5-5 and J usage is TRBJ2-7, with D uncertain. Germline lookup yields CDR1 SGHKS and CDR2 YYEKEE (reference sequence). V was pared by 0 bases and J by 0 bases, with 13 bases between. The CDR3 sequence is 16 residues long. The CDR3 DNA is TGTGCCAGCAGCTTGGCACACTTGATCTCCTCCTACGAGCAGTACTTC. Amino acids: CASSLAHLISSYEQYF. Using reference TRBV5-5 and TRBJ2-7 for the parts outside the CDR3, the full variable domain is DAGVTQSPTHLIKTRGQQVTLRCSPISGHKSVSWYQQVLGQGPQFIFQYYEKEERGRGNFPDRFSARQFPNYSSELNVNALLLGDSALYLCASSLAHLISSYEQYFGPGTRLTVT.

V and J are TRBV7-6 and TRBJ2-7; 7 bases line up with TRBD2. Unmatched junction bases numbered 14, after V lost 5 bases and J lost 4 bases. CDR1 SGHVS and CDR2 FNYEAQ come from the germline V gene. This CDR3 comprises 16 residues. The CDR3 DNA reads TGTGCCAGCAGCGGGGGTAAGCGGGATGGGATGTACGAGCAGTACTTC. Its translation is CASSGGKRDGMYEQYF.

J is TRBJ2-1 and V is TRBV27; tentative D call: TRBD1 (5 bases). In germline, CDR1 is MNHEY, CDR2 SMNVEV (reference sequence). Between the trimmed V and J ends, which lost 5 bases and 0 bases, there was a span of 8 bases. CDR3 length: 14 amino acids. Written as DNA, the CDR3 is TGTGCCAGCAGTCAGGGCGGCTCCTACAATGAGCAGTTCTTC. It translates to CASSQGGSYNEQFF.

The CDR3 sequence is CASSPPAGRSYNEQFF. DNA for the CDR3: TGTGCCAGCTCACCACCGGCGGGAAGAAGCTACAATGAGCAGTTCTTC. The chain couples TRBV18 to TRBJ2-1; D may be TRBD2 (6 bases). CDR3 length: 16 amino acids. In germline, CDR1 is KGHSH, CDR2 LQKENI. Trimming took off 0 bases at V and 3 bases at J, with 12 bases between the two ends.

This chain connects TRBV11-3 to TRBJ2-3; 9 bases agree with TRBD2. The V gene end was trimmed by 1 base and the J gene end by 4 bases; junction bases not matched to a gene: 12. CDR1 SGHNT and CDR2 YENEEA come from the germline V gene. The CDR3 sequence is 18 residues long. The CDR3 nucleotides read TGTGCCAGCAGCTTAGCAGCGGGAGGCCCCACCGGGGCAGATACGCAGTATTTT. It yields the protein CASSLAAGGPTGADTQYF.

This chain connects TRBV14 to TRBJ2-5; D is possibly TRBD1 (5 bases). Germline lookup yields CDR1 SGHDN and CDR2 FVKESK. This CDR3 contains 15 residues. Between the trimmed V and J ends, which lost 1 base and 4 bases, there was a span of 13 bases. The CDR3 reads CASSQGTFPGETQYF. The CDR3 bases are TGTGCCAGCAGCCAAGGGACATTCCCGGGAGAGACCCAGTACTTC.

Comment on this clone: The sample carries other DNA sequences with the same CDR3. This rearrangement joins TRBV9 to TRBJ2-2; D not resolved. CDR1 and CDR2 (germline): SGDLS, YYNGEE. CDR3 length: 12 residues. The ends were cut back, 5 bases at V and 1 base at J, with 3 bases in the middle. In DNA form, the CDR3 reads TGTGCCAGCAGTGAGAACACCGGGGAGCTGTTTTTT. It is translated as CASSENTGELFF.